Shown below are 3 T cell receptor beta chains from a single sample sequenced in a study of blood T cells in healthy people across ages. Combining a sample-barcoded 5' primer with a J-beta primer mix, a second PCR ran for roughly 7 to 11 cycles. MiXCR was run by TCRdb on the 5' RACE reads, yielding one entry per CDR3 protein. The sample includes fewer than 800,000 distinct CDR3 sequences, approximately 25% seen only once; the top ten take roughly a tenth. This sample also appeared in a second study, on T cells of mothers and their children.

Sequencing was done on a sample of blood. Receptors were obtained from a boy aged 5-17 years in good health.

The V call is TRBV28, the J call TRBJ1-5; D is perhaps TRBD1 (5 bases). V lost 5 bases to trimming and J lost 4 bases, with 12 bases between them. The CDR3 length is 14 residues. Germline CDR1 reads MDHEN; CDR2 reads SYDVKM. CDR3 in DNA: TGTGCCAGCAGTATACAGGCCGAAAATCAGCCCCAGCATTTT. The encoded protein is CASSIQAENQPQHF.

This clonotype came up a few times. The J gene is TRBJ2-5, the V gene TRBV20-1; 8 nucleotides match TRBD1. The J call is in doubt because the DNA end fits TRBJ2-7 better. The CDR3 is 14 residues long. Germline V gene data show CDR1 as DFQATT and CDR2 as SNEGSKA (reference sequence). CDR3 sequence (DNA): TGCAGTGCCCCCCCACCGACAGGGGACTACGAGCAGTACTTC. Residues: CSAPPPTGDYEQYF.

The V gene is TRBV6-5, the J gene TRBJ2-1, with D perhaps matching TRBD2 (5 bases). Germline V lookup: CDR1 MNHEY, CDR2 SVGAGI. This CDR3 is 20 amino acids long. V lost 0 bases and J 0 bases, leaving 21 bases between the germline ends. CDR3 amino acids: CASSYSIGLAGTSSYNEQFF. Written as DNA, the CDR3 is TGTGCCAGCAGTTACTCGATAGGTCTAGCCGGAACCAGCTCCTACAATGAGCAGTTCTTC.